This T cell receptor beta chain derives from a study of shared clonotypes between healthy human individuals. V lost 0 bases and J lost 8, with 10 bases in between. Germline lookup yields CDR1 SEHNR and CDR2 FQNEAQ (reference sequence). This CDR3 region has 13 residues. In the sorted-subset replicate PCRs, approximately 200 ng DNA, 25,000 to 30,000 T cell genomes, was used. The assay was immunoSEQ multiplex PCR, and TCRdb's table has in-frame clones only and misses some. The sample includes about 700,000 clones, about 90% of them seen just once. The naive CD8 fraction comprised CD45RO-negative cells positively selected for CCR7 and excluded terminally differentiated effector memory CD45RA+ cells.

Sequenced material: naive CD8+ T cells sorted from blood. The V gene is TRBV7-9, the J gene TRBJ1-1; D is undetermined. The receptor was derived from a young man in good health. The CDR3 DNA reads TGTGCCAGCAGCTTAGCCCCCCATGTCGAAGCTTTCTTT. Translated: CASSLAPHVEAFF. Combining the CDR3 with reference TRBV7-9 and TRBJ1-1 gives the whole variable domain DTGVSQNPRHKITKRGQNVTFRCDPISEHNRLYWYRQTLGQGPEFLTYFQNEAQLEKSRLLSDRFSAERPKGSFSTLEIQRTEQGDSAMYLCASSLAPHVEAFFGQGTRLTVV.